These 21 T cell receptor beta chains share one sample of origin, sequenced in a study of T cell clonality in common variable immunodeficiency. Assay used: immunoSEQ multiplex PCR; TCRdb lists only in-frame clones, some missing. The sample includes tens of thousands of clones, none of them occurring once. Sequencing was done on a sample of peripheral blood mononuclear cells. The receptors were gathered from a person between 18 and 75 years old in good health.

This clone came up many times. CDR3 loop: CASSLRTDTQYF. The CDR3 DNA, read in part, is TGTGCCAGCAGTCTACGCACAGATACG. The V and J genes are TRBV13 and TRBJ2-3; no definite D call. Coverage ceases 3 residues before the CDR3 finishes, and the germline J gene fills in the end. The CDR3 loop spans 12 amino acids. The V gene's germline CDR1 is PRHDT and CDR2 FYEKMQ (reference sequence). The ends were cut back, 6 bases at V and 1 base at J, with 5 bases in the middle. Full variable domain (outside the CDR3, taken from reference TRBV13 and TRBJ2-3): AAGVIQSPRHLIKEKRETATLKCYPIPRHDTVYWYQQGPGQDPQFLISFYEKMQSDKGSIPDRFSAQQFSDYHSELNMSSLELGDSALYFCASSLRTDTQYFGPGTRLTVL.

This clone was recorded many times. The read halts 3 residues ahead of the CDR3 end, with the missing end drawn from the germline J gene. The gene calls are TRBV6-1 and TRBJ2-7, with D unclear. V lost 3 bases and J 4 bases, leaving 10 bases between the germline ends. Germline V gene lookup returns CDR1 MNHNS and CDR2 SASEGT. This CDR3 is 13 amino acids long. Here the CDR3 reads CASSERQIYEQYF. CDR3 bases read: TGTGCCAGCAGTGAGCGGCAGATATACGAG.

The sample holds many counts of this clone. Coverage ceases 3 residues before the CDR3 finishes, and the germline J gene fills in the end. V gene TRBV6-1 combines with J gene TRBJ2-5; 10 bases fit TRBD2. Germline loops: CDR1 MNHNS, CDR2 SASEGT. CDR3 length: 18 amino acids. V lost 2 bases and J lost 4; bases outside the gene matches: 13. The CDR3 bases that were read are TGTGCCAGCAGTGAACGGGGTGGGCTAGCGGGAGTGTCAGAGACC. Protein product: CASSERGGLAGVSET. The full CDR3 reads CASSERGGLAGVSETQYF.

This clone was counted many times. The CDR3 end lies 3 residues beyond the end of the read and is filled in from the germline J gene. The rearrangement joins TRBV2 to TRBJ2-1; 13 nucleotides agree with TRBD2. V was pared by 9 bases and J by 7 bases, with 18 bases of the junction left unmatched. The CDR3 runs 18 residues. Per the germline V gene, CDR1 is SNHLY and CDR2 is FYNNEI. CDR3 amino acids: CASLPGLAGSFGENEQFF. Incomplete CDR3 DNA: TGTGCCAGTTTACCGGGACTAGCGGGATCCTTCGGCGAAAATGAG.

Ten or more counts support this clone. The read is 3 residues too short to cover the CDR3 end, so that end is filled in from the germline J gene. The chain employs TRBV11-2 and TRBJ2-7; TRBD2 aligns across 12 bases. There are 15 residues in the CDR3. Losses at the gene ends were 9 bases for V and 3 bases for J; bases not matched to a gene: 9. CDR1 and CDR2 from the germline V gene are SGHAT and FQNNGV. The CDR3 bases that were read are TGTGCCAGTACGACTAGCGGGGGCTACTACTACGAG. Its translation is CASTTSGGYYYE. The whole CDR3 protein reads CASTTSGGYYYEQYF.

This clone was seen ten or more times. The read halts 3 residues ahead of the CDR3 end, with the missing end drawn from the germline J gene. The genes are TRBV5-1 and TRBJ2-1; 15 bases line up with TRBD2. This CDR3 has 15 residues. Trimming cost V 4 bases and J 7 bases; bases outside gene matches: 3. Germline V gene sequence: CDR1 SGHRS, CDR2 YFSETQ. CDR3 region: CASSPGLAGGNEQFF. Incomplete CDR3 DNA: TGCGCCAGCAGCCCGGGACTAGCGGGAGGAAATGAG.

In its sample, this clone was seen many times. The CDR3 end lies 3 residues beyond the end of the read and is filled in from the germline J gene. The chain is built from TRBV18 and TRBJ2-4; 11 bases line up with TRBD2. The CDR3 length is 16 residues. Germline V lookup: CDR1 KGHSH, CDR2 LQKENI. Trimming took 1 base from V and 9 from J; bases not matched to a gene: 8. The CDR3 bases that were read are TGTGCCAGCTCACCACGAACTAGCGGGGGAGGAGGCATT. Translating gives CASSPRTSGGGGI. The whole CDR3 protein is CASSPRTSGGGGIQYF.

At least ten counts were recorded for this clone. Read sequence stops 3 residues before the CDR3 end, and the germline J gene provides the missing end. J is TRBJ1-4 and V is TRBV19; no reliable D call. V shed 9 bases and J shed 8 bases, with 10 bases lying between them. The CDR3 is 11 amino acids. Germline V gene lookup returns CDR1 LNHDA and CDR2 SQIVND (reference sequence). The chain's CDR3 is CASYRGEKLFF. The DNA read from the CDR3 is TGTGCCAGCTACCGGGGAGAAAAA.

This clone appeared many times. Partial CDR3 DNA: TGTGCCGGGGGGGGGACAGGGAACTATGGC. It specifies CAGGGTGNYG. The whole CDR3 region reads CAGGGTGNYGYTF. The rearrangement links TRBV7-9 to TRBJ1-2, with 9 bases matching TRBD1. The read terminates 3 residues ahead of where the CDR3 ends, so the germline J gene completes it. Looked up from germline, CDR1 is SEHNR and CDR2 is FQNEAQ (reference sequence). This CDR3 contains 13 residues. J lost 2 bases, V lost 11 bases, and 6 bases had no gene match.

In its sample, this clone was seen many times. The observed sequence ends 3 residues before the CDR3 terminus, with the missing tail filled in from the germline J gene. The chain links TRBV5-1 to TRBJ2-5; 11 bases match TRBD2. Germline-derived CDR1 and CDR2 are SGHRS and YFSETQ. J lost 5 bases, V lost 4 bases, and 7 bases had no gene match. CDR3 size: 15 residues. The sequenced CDR3 bases are TGCGCCAGCAGCCCGGGACTAGCGGTCAGGGAGACC. This translates into CASSPGLAVRET. The full CDR3 protein is CASSPGLAVRETQYF.

There are many counts of this clone. The read terminates 3 residues ahead of where the CDR3 ends, so the germline J gene completes it. The chain joins TRBV12-3 or TRBV12-4 to TRBJ2-3; 8 bases align to TRBD2. V lost 6 bases, J lost 2 bases, and 7 bases stayed unmatched. The CDR3 loop spans 15 amino acids. The CDR3 sequence: CASSPGGGPTDTQYF. The covered CDR3 bases are TGTGCCAGCAGCCCCGGGGGGGGCCCCACAGATACG.

This clone was detected ten times or more. The sequenced fragment ends 3 residues before the CDR3 boundary, so the rest is inferred from the germline J gene. The chain carries TRBV7-3 and TRBJ1-1, with no clear D. V dropped 2 bases and J dropped 4 bases, with 8 bases sitting between them. Germline loops: CDR1 SGHTA, CDR2 FQGTGA. CDR3 length: 13 residues. The CDR3: CASSLGQSTEAFF. The sequenced part of the CDR3 DNA is TGTGCCAGCAGCTTAGGTCAGTCCACTGAA.

Ten or more counts support this clone. The read halts 3 residues ahead of the CDR3 end, with the missing end drawn from the germline J gene. The J gene is TRBJ2-1, the V gene TRBV12-5; D perhaps matches TRBD1 (6 bases). CDR3 size: 17 residues. Deletions cut 3 bases from V and 2 bases from J, with 17 bases between. The germline gives CDR1 LGHNT, CDR2 FRNRAP. The CDR3 bases that were read are TGTGCTAGTGGTTTTGGTAACAGGGAAATAACCTACAATGAG. Translated, it gives CASGFGNREITYNE. The CDR3 reads in full as CASGFGNREITYNEQFF.

This clone was seen at least ten times. The missing CDR3 end, 3 residues past where the read stops, is filled in from the germline J gene. The V gene is TRBV5-1, the J gene TRBJ2-7; no definite D call. Germline CDR1 SGHRS, CDR2 YFSETQ. V lost 2 bases, J lost 4 bases, and 10 bases lay in between. The length of the CDR3 is 13 residues. CDR3 sequence reads: CASSLGQDYEQYF. The DNA read from the CDR3 is TGCGCCAGCAGCTTAGGGCAGGATTACGAG.

This clone occurred many times. The read halts 3 residues ahead of the CDR3 end, with the missing end drawn from the germline J gene. The V gene is TRBV19, the J gene TRBJ2-7, with D perhaps TRBD1 (5 bases). V was trimmed by 4 bases and J by 6 bases, leaving 16 bases between them. The CDR3 has 14 residues. The V gene's germline CDR1 is LNHDA and CDR2 SQIVND (reference sequence). The CDR3 is CASSRSQGFGEQYF. The covered CDR3 bases are TGTGCCAGTAGTAGGTCCCAGGGTTTTGGCGAG.

This clone appeared many times. The sequence runs out 3 residues before the end of the CDR3; the remainder is reconstructed from the germline J gene. The chain recombines TRBV5-1 with TRBJ1-2; TRBD1 matches 12 bases. The CDR3 loop spans 13 amino acids. CDR1 and CDR2 from the germline V gene are SGHRS and YFSETQ. This CDR3 is CASSGTGGAGYTF. CDR3 DNA (partial): TGCGCCAGCTCCGGGACAGGGGGCGCAGGC.

The sample holds many counts of this clone. The read finishes 3 residues shy of the CDR3 end, and the germline J gene is used to complete it. The J gene is TRBJ2-5, the V gene TRBV7-6, with 11 positions matching TRBD2. V was clipped by 4 bases and J by 3 bases; unmatched bases: 10. Germline CDR1 and CDR2: SGHVS and FNYEAQ. The CDR3 totals 17 residues. CDR3 DNA (partial): TGTGCCAGCAGCTCGGGACTAGCGGAACCTCGAAAAGAGACC. Translation: CASSSGLAEPRKET. The whole CDR3 is CASSSGLAEPRKETQYF.

This clone appeared many times. The read terminates 3 residues ahead of where the CDR3 ends, so the germline J gene completes it. This chain uses TRBV20-1 with TRBJ1-2; TRBD1 is a possible D gene (5 bases). Looked up from germline, CDR1 is DFQATT and CDR2 is SNEGSKA (reference sequence). CDR3 length: 14 amino acids. This CDR3 reads CSARDPRVGVGYTF. The DNA read from the CDR3 is TGCAGTGCTAGAGACCCCAGGGTGGGAGTCGGC.

This clone was counted at least ten times. The read stops 3 residues short of the end of the CDR3; the missing end is completed from the germline J gene. V and J are TRBV7-3 and TRBJ1-1, with D tentatively TRBD1 (6 bases). The CDR3 sequence is 15 residues long. Germline V gene lookup returns CDR1 SGHTA and CDR2 FQGTGA. The V and J ends lost 0 bases and 4 bases respectively, with 12 bases between them. CDR3 region: CASSLTGGGGTEAFF. Incomplete CDR3 DNA: TGTGCCAGCAGCTTAACGGGCGGGGGCGGCACTGAA.

This clone has ten or more counts. The DNA ends 3 residues before the CDR3 does, and the rest of the CDR3 is filled in from the germline J gene. This sequence joins TRBV2 and TRBJ2-5; D might be TRBD1 (6 bases). In germline, CDR1 is SNHLY, CDR2 FYNNEI. CDR3 length equals 13 residues. The V end lost 11 bases, the J end lost 2 bases, and 15 bases lay between the germline ends. The chain's CDR3 is CAVELTGQETQYF. Incomplete CDR3 DNA: TGTGCCGTCGAGTTGACAGGACAAGAGACC.

The table lists this clone with many counts. The missing CDR3 end, 3 residues past where the read stops, is filled in from the germline J gene. The rearrangement links TRBV7-7 to TRBJ2-3, with D possibly being TRBD2 (5 bases). CDR1 SSHAT and CDR2 FNYEAQ come from the germline V gene (reference sequence). Trimming took 8 bases from V and 1 from J, leaving 13 bases between them. The CDR3 spans 14 residues. The covered CDR3 bases are TGTGCCAGCTCGCGCGGGCTTGGCACAGATACG. Residues: CASSRGLGTDT. From start to end, the CDR3 is CASSRGLGTDTQYF.